A single sample is the source of the 24 T cell receptor beta chains below, sequenced in a study of cytomegalovirus exposure and HLA in healthy donors. The primer mix had 60 Vbeta and 13 Jbeta primers. The method was immunoSEQ multiplex PCR; TCRdb's version includes in-frame clones alone and lacks a portion of them. The data hold 140,000 to 150,000 clones, with around three quarters observed a single time. The sequenced sample was PBMCs. The receptors originated from a man aged 35 to 55 in good health and CMV-seropositive.

This chain connects TRBV6-5 to TRBJ2-2; D call uncertain. This CDR3 is built from 13 residues. Germline V gene data show CDR1 as MNHEY and CDR2 as SVGAGI. V dropped 8 bases and J dropped 5 bases, with 12 bases sitting between them. In nucleotides, the CDR3 is TGTGCCAGCTGGGCTTCTGGTACCGGGGAGCTGTTTTTT. Amino acids: CASWASGTGELFF.

V is TRBV27 and J is TRBJ1-1; the match to TRBD1 covers 7 bases. Germline assignment: CDR1 MNHEY and CDR2 SMNVEV (reference sequence). The CDR3 has 15 amino acids. Germline trimming cut 0 bases from V and 5 bases from J; bases unmatched to any gene: 6. Here the CDR3 reads CASSLSPGGRTEAFF. The CDR3 DNA sequence: TGTGCCAGCAGTTTATCCCCAGGGGGGAGGACTGAAGCTTTCTTT.

This clone was observed a single time. The germline gene is not matched at one end of the junction; a read error may be the cause. V and J are TRBV20-1 and TRBJ1-2; D unclear. The CDR3 sequence is 11 residues long. Germline CDR1 is DFQATT and CDR2 is SNEGSKA (reference sequence). CDR3 region: CSAPPARPFPF. For the CDR3, the DNA is TGCAGTGCTCCCCCCGCCAGGCCGTTCCCCTTC.

This chain connects TRBV6-5 to TRBJ2-7, with TRBD2 matching 12 bases. The junction had 0 bases not matched to a gene; V was cut back by 0 bases and J by 0 bases. Germline V lookup: CDR1 MNHEY, CDR2 SVGAGI. This CDR3 has 16 residues. The CDR3 is CASSYSTSGSSYEQYF. CDR3 DNA sequence: TGTGCCAGCAGTTACTCGACTAGCGGGAGCTCCTACGAGCAGTACTTC.

This chain links TRBV6-1 with TRBJ2-1; possibly TRBD1 for D (5 bases). Germline V gene sequence: CDR1 MNHNS, CDR2 SASEGT. The CDR3 extends over 13 amino acids. V dropped 3 bases and J dropped 6 bases, with 9 bases sitting between them. Here the CDR3 reads CASSEQGGNEQFF. The CDR3 DNA reads as TGTGCCAGCAGTGAGCAGGGTGGCAATGAGCAGTTCTTC.

The rearrangement uses TRBV15 and TRBJ1-4; 8 bases are a match to TRBD1. Germline lookup yields CDR1 LNHNV and CDR2 YYDKDF (reference sequence). Germline trimming cut 1 base from V and 3 bases from J; bases unmatched to any gene: 7. The CDR3 loop spans 17 amino acids. The CDR3: CATSRAGQGSANEKLFF. The CDR3, as DNA: TGTGCCACCAGCAGAGCAGGACAGGGATCGGCTAATGAAAAACTGTTTTTT. The variable domain in full, with the rest retrieved from reference TRBV15 and TRBJ1-4, is DAMVIQNPRYQVTQFGKPVTLSCSQTLNHNVMYWYQQKSSQAPKLLFHYYDKDFNNEADTPDNFQSRRPNTSFCFLDIRSPGLGDTAMYLCATSRAGQGSANEKLFFGSGTQLSVL.

V gene TRBV7-2 combines with J gene TRBJ2-2; D possibly corresponds to TRBD1 (5 bases). This CDR3 contains 15 residues. Germline lookup yields CDR1 SGHTA and CDR2 FQGNSA. V was shortened by 5 bases and J by 6 bases, with 16 bases between the two germline ends. This CDR3 reads CASSVQDPSAGELFF. The CDR3 DNA follows: TGTGCCAGCAGCGTACAGGATCCATCCGCCGGGGAGCTGTTTTTT.

V is TRBV9 and J is TRBJ1-2; TRBD1 matches 7 bases. The trim removed 4 bases at V and 2 bases at J, leaving 8 bases unmatched. This CDR3 is built from 15 residues. CDR1 and CDR2 (germline): SGDLS, YYNGEE. The DNA of the CDR3 is TGTGCCAGCAGCTCTTGGGACAGCCCGAACTATGGCTACACCTTC. It translates to CASSSWDSPNYGYTF.

This sequence joins TRBV9 and TRBJ1-4; D is unclear. Germline V gene lookup returns CDR1 SGDLS and CDR2 YYNGEE. V was clipped by 3 bases and J by 0 bases, with 9 bases between them. The CDR3 has 15 amino acids. CDR3 sequence (DNA): TGTGCCAGCAGCGATGCAGGCACAACTAATGAAAAACTGTTTTTT. It codes for CASSDAGTTNEKLFF.

In DNA, the CDR3 is TGTGCCAGCAGCTTAGAGGAAGTTCGGGATGAGCAGTTCTTC. Translating gives CASSLEEVRDEQFF. V gene TRBV7-9 combines with J gene TRBJ2-1, with D unresolved. Germline-derived CDR1 and CDR2 are SEHNR and FQNEAQ (reference sequence). V dropped 1 base and J dropped 8 bases, with 12 bases sitting between them. This CDR3 comprises 14 residues.

The rearrangement links TRBV6-5 to TRBJ1-1; tentative D call: TRBD1 (5 bases). V was trimmed by 11 bases and J by 1 base, leaving 11 bases between them. Germline assignment: CDR1 MNHEY and CDR2 SVGAGI. The CDR3 runs to 12 residues. This chain's CDR3 is CAAGRRNTEAFF. The DNA for the CDR3 is TGTGCCGCAGGGCGGAGGAACACTGAAGCTTTCTTT.

The genes are TRBV5-1 and TRBJ2-2, with 7 bases matching TRBD1. CDR3 size: 15 residues. The V gene's germline CDR1 is SGHRS and CDR2 YFSETQ. V dropped 3 bases and J dropped 4; count of bases not matched to a gene: 6. This CDR3 is CASSSERTGTGELFF. CDR3 in DNA: TGCGCCAGCAGCTCCGAGAGGACAGGCACCGGGGAGCTGTTTTTT.

This chain connects TRBV2 to TRBJ1-2; D may be TRBD1 (6 bases). The CDR3 runs to 13 residues. Trimming pared 7 bases from V and 13 bases from J, leaving 22 bases between. Germline assignment: CDR1 SNHLY and CDR2 FYNNEI. CDR3 residues: CASTGPGQGAATF. DNA of the CDR3: TGTGCCAGCACTGGACCGGGACAAGGTGCCGCCACCTTC.

The rearrangement uses TRBV7-9 and TRBJ2-1; no firm D call. Trimming removed 2 bases from V and 11 bases from J, with 13 bases in between. The CDR3 contains 13 residues. CDR1 and CDR2 from the germline V gene are SEHNR and FQNEAQ (reference sequence). The CDR3 nucleotides read TGTGCCAGCAGCTTACCGAACGGTCGTAAGCAGTTCTTC. As protein: CASSLPNGRKQFF.

The J gene is TRBJ2-7, the V gene TRBV5-5; unclear D gene. The CDR3 runs to 12 residues. Trimming left V 2 bases short and J 4 bases short, with 7 bases between. Germline V lookup: CDR1 SGHKS, CDR2 YYEKEE (reference sequence). The CDR3 nucleotides read TGTGCCAGCAGCTTCGCAGAATACGAGCAGTACTTC. This gives the protein CASSFAEYEQYF.

The chain links TRBV9 to TRBJ1-4; D is undetermined. CDR3 size: 17 residues. V was trimmed by 0 bases and J by 4 bases, leaving 16 bases between them. Germline CDR1 is SGDLS and CDR2 is YYNGEE. CDR3: CASSVGPQTEDNEKLFF. The CDR3 DNA sequence: TGTGCCAGCAGCGTAGGGCCTCAGACGGAGGATAATGAAAAACTGTTTTTT.

V usage is TRBV18 and J usage is TRBJ2-3, with D tentatively TRBD2 (6 bases). The CDR3 consists of 16 residues. Trimming stripped 1 base from V and 10 bases from J, with 21 bases between. CDR1 is KGHSH and CDR2 is LQKENI in the germline V gene. The CDR3 sequence is CASSPLSGTPQGAQYF. The CDR3 DNA follows: TGTGCCAGCTCACCACTATCCGGGACTCCCCAAGGCGCGCAGTATTTT. Complete variable domain (other parts from reference TRBV18 and TRBJ2-3): NAGVMQNPRHLVRRRGQEARLRCSPMKGHSHVYWYRQLPEEGLKFMVYLQKENIIDESGMPKERFSAEFPKEGPSILRIQQVVRGDSAAYFCASSPLSGTPQGAQYFGPGTRLTVL.

V and J are TRBV5-4 and TRBJ1-5, with D perhaps TRBD1 (6 bases). Germline V gene lookup returns CDR1 SGHNT and CDR2 YYREEE (reference sequence). The CDR3 is 15 amino acids. Trimming took 4 bases from V and 7 from J, leaving 18 bases between them. DNA for the CDR3: TGTGCCAGCAGCCAGGATACAGGGAATGGGCAGCCCCAGCATTTT. Translating gives CASSQDTGNGQPQHF.

The rearrangement links TRBV9 to TRBJ2-5, with 10 bases lining up with TRBD2. This CDR3 spans 16 amino acids. CDR1 is SGDLS, CDR2 YYNGEE, per germline. Losses at the gene ends were 0 bases for V and 3 bases for J; bases not matched to a gene: 5. The CDR3 coding sequence is TGTGCCAGCAGCGTAGACCGAGCGGGAGGGGAAGAGACCCAGTACTTC. It translates to CASSVDRAGGEETQYF.

The chain recombines TRBV7-8 with TRBJ2-1; 8 nucleotides align to TRBD2. CDR1 and CDR2 from the germline V gene are SGHVS and FQNEAQ. Germline trimming cut 5 bases from V and 0 bases from J; bases unmatched to any gene: 18. The CDR3 is made up of 20 amino acids. The CDR3 region is CASSQPGTRPGGASYNEQFF. In nucleotides, the CDR3 is TGTGCCAGCAGCCAACCCGGGACTAGACCGGGAGGGGCCTCCTACAATGAGCAGTTCTTC.

This chain links TRBV2 with TRBJ2-7; 8 bases align to TRBD1. This CDR3 comprises 15 residues. Germline CDR1 and CDR2: SNHLY and FYNNEI. Germline trimming cut 7 bases from V and 2 bases from J; bases unmatched to any gene: 10. In DNA, the CDR3 is TGTGCCAGCACCCGGGACAGGTCGATAACCTACGAGCAGTACTTC. Translation gives CASTRDRSITYEQYF.

The genes are TRBV27 and TRBJ2-1; 7 nucleotides align to TRBD2. J was trimmed by 6 bases and V by 3 bases; bases with no gene match: 20. Per the germline V gene, CDR1 is MNHEY and CDR2 is SMNVEV (reference sequence). This CDR3 is built from 19 residues. CDR3 residues: CASSLFPDSGLGVGNEQFF. The CDR3, as DNA: TGTGCCAGCAGTTTGTTCCCCGACAGCGGACTAGGGGTGGGCAATGAGCAGTTCTTC.

This chain uses TRBV11-1 with TRBJ2-7; 11 nucleotides match TRBD1. This CDR3 is built from 17 residues. The germline CDR1 and CDR2 sequences are SGHAT and FQDESV (reference sequence). After removal of 0 bases from V and 6 bases from J, the junction contained 10 bases not matched to a gene. CDR3 sequence reads: CASSLAGPGQGGFEQYF. In nucleotides, the CDR3 is TGTGCCAGCAGCTTAGCGGGTCCGGGACAGGGGGGTTTCGAGCAGTACTTC.

This clone showed up just a few times. The V gene is TRBV11-1, the J gene TRBJ2-7; D might be TRBD1 (6 bases). CDR3 length: 12 amino acids. V lost 4 bases and J 4 bases, leaving 8 bases between the germline ends. Germline assignment: CDR1 SGHAT and CDR2 FQDESV (reference sequence). CDR3: CASSSTGYEQYF. The CDR3 bases are TGTGCCAGCAGCTCCACAGGGTACGAGCAGTACTTC.